This TCR beta chain came from a study of early T cells in non-severe SARS-CoV-2 infection. Turning to the study itself: Sequencing input comprised bulk RNA from unsorted whole blood; chain pairing was not available.

MiXCR, run by TCRdb on the 5' RACE reads, gives a single entry per CDR3 protein. The sample comprises about 49,000 distinct CDR3 sequences, around 11% of which are singletons, and 9.1% rests with the top ten. There are 14 residues in the CDR3. CDR1 is ENHRY and CDR2 is SYGVKD in the germline V gene. The V gene lost 10 bases and the J gene lost 4 bases, with 16 bases spanning the gap. This clonotype has just one count. The rearrangement joins TRBV10-3 to TRBJ2-2; D perhaps matches TRBD1 (5 bases). This TCR was recovered from an adult who was a healthcare worker with PCR-confirmed SARS-CoV-2 infection or an uninfected control (not recorded which). The sequenced material came from whole blood. The CDR3 nucleotides are TGTGCCAGCAGACAGTCAACGGGCACCGGGGAGCTGTTTTTT. Translated: CASRQSTGTGELFF.